This T cell receptor beta chain was recorded in a study of OX40 agonist ivuxolimab in advanced cancers. At the level of the study: Of the patients, three showed partial responses, one with hepatocellular carcinoma and two with cutaneous melanoma. Study-wide results and limits: On average, CD8+ T cells showed a greater number of expanded clones than CD4+.

CDR1 LNHDA and CDR2 SQIVND come from the germline V gene (reference sequence). This CDR3 region has 16 residues. J gave up 5 bases and V 7 bases, and 13 bases lay outside the gene matches. Sample share makes this clone medium-sized (0.01 to 0.1%). Antigen specificity is unknown. Assay: immunoSEQ multiplex PCR; the TCRdb copy retains only in-frame clones and omits some. This table has about 82,000 clones, roughly 85% appearing once. Material: CD4+ or CD8+ T cells sorted from blood, obtained in a trial of the OX40 agonist ivuxolimab. The chain recombines TRBV19 with TRBJ1-5, with TRBD1 matching 8 bases. This receptor was taken from an adult with an advanced solid tumor such as melanoma, head and neck, liver or kidney cancer. CDR3 amino acids: CASTDGPGTGDQPQHF. CDR3 nucleotides: TGTGCCAGTACCGATGGTCCCGGGACAGGTGATCAGCCCCAGCATTTT.